The rows below give T cell receptor beta chains drawn from one sample of a study of vaccination effects on CD4 cells after COVID-19. These receptors' antigens are unknown. Profiled with immunoSEQ multiplex PCR; TCRdb holds only in-frame clones, not every one. The sample has tens of thousands of clones, 77% seen once. The source was CD4+ T cells from PBMCs cultured without peptide, collected before COVID-19 vaccination. These receptors all stem from a human donor who received a COVID-19 vaccine. CDR3s leave out the opening cysteine and the closing phenylalanine or tryptophan.

cdr3_aa: ASSLEGGGQPQH
v_call: TRBV5-1
j_call: TRBJ1-5

cdr3_aa: ARETGEQF
v_call: TRBV6-4
j_call: TRBJ2-1

cdr3_aa: ASSSGGGQPQH
v_call: TRBV7-3
j_call: TRBJ1-5

cdr3_aa: ASSFAGTANTGELF
v_call: TRBV5-1
j_call: TRBJ2-2

cdr3_aa: ASLRAGVGYTEAF
v_call: TRBV5-8
j_call: TRBJ1-1

cdr3_aa: ASSRGTAQYGYT
v_call: TRBV5-4
j_call: TRBJ1-2

cdr3_aa: ASSLYRNTGELF
v_call: TRBV28
j_call: TRBJ2-2

cdr3_aa: ASSRGTSGTDTQY
v_call: TRBV7-3
j_call: TRBJ2-3

cdr3_aa: SASTYTDTQY
v_call: TRBV20-1
j_call: TRBJ2-3

cdr3_aa: ASSRYQETQY
v_call: TRBV18
j_call: TRBJ2-5